This TCR beta chain comes out of a study of breast tumors, draining lymph nodes, adjacent tissues. Study results and caveats: Tumors had less TCR diversity than lymph nodes, more than nontumor tissue. Luminal-like breast cancer showed significantly greater tumor-nontumor repertoire similarity than basal-like breast cancer did.

A word on this clonotype: Its specificity is unknown.

The CDR3 contains 12 residues. Trimming left V 0 bases short and J 5 bases short, with 5 bases between. In germline, CDR1 is SEHNR, CDR2 FQNEAQ (reference sequence). TCRdb recomputed calls from the multiplex PCR reads with MiXCR, one row per CDR3 protein. Of around 19,000 distinct CDR3 sequences in the sample, under 35% were seen once. The sequencing sample was made of breast tumor tissue. This receptor was identified in a female donor with breast cancer. Some clones in this sample may be carry-over from other donors' samples. The chain carries TRBV7-9 and TRBJ2-7; D unclear. CDR3 in amino acids: CASSLAIHEQYF. The CDR3 nucleotides are TGTGCCAGCAGCTTAGCGATCCACGAGCAGTACTTC.